This T cell receptor (beta chain) was observed in a study of post-analysis software for immune sequencing data. Study-level points and caveats: Strong co-clustering by F measure was evident for samples that had been prepared in the same batch. Compared with controls, patients had more of 4 or 5 TRBV segments, including TRBV5-6, TRBV5-1 and TRBV20-1.

Presence of unique molecular identifiers characterized the TCR beta cDNA libraries. Once roughly 1 to 11 million T cells were used, roughly 0.5 million cDNA molecules resulted. Each CDR3 protein is one row after TCRdb ran MiXCR on the PCR reads. The sample records approximately 180,000 distinct CDR3 sequences, about 30% being singletons. Points on this clonotype: Antigen specificity is unknown. With a much larger clone just one base away, this may be a read error.

The CDR3 spans 16 residues. Trimming cost V 6 bases and J 0 bases, with 15 bases left between them. Input material: blood. The chain links TRBV12-3 or TRBV12-4 to TRBJ2-4; no firm D call. This TCR derives from a girl aged 10 to 17 with multiple sclerosis. The CDR3 loop is CASRLLRWKAKNIQYF. DNA for the CDR3: TGTGCCAGCAGACTCTTGCGTTGGAAAGCCAAAAACATTCAGTACTTC.